These 10 T cell receptor beta chains share one sample of origin, sequenced in a study of blood T cell repertoires in COVID-19. The repertoire was sequenced with immunoSEQ multiplex PCR; TCRdb's copy has only in-frame clones and lacks some. The sample holds roughly 76,000 clones, over 75% seen once. Sample: peripheral blood. The receptor set was obtained from a woman younger than 35 with acute or convalescent COVID-19.

V usage is TRBV5-1 and J usage is TRBJ2-3; the match to TRBD2 covers 10 bases. The trim removed 4 bases at V and 0 bases at J, leaving 8 bases unmatched. In germline, CDR1 is SGHRS, CDR2 YFSETQ. This CDR3 has 17 amino acids. In nucleotides, the CDR3 is TGCGCCAGCAGCCGGCTAGCGGGGGCCCCTAGCACAGATACGCAGTATTTT. Protein sequence: CASSRLAGAPSTDTQYF.

The V and J genes are TRBV2 and TRBJ1-1; D remains ambiguous. Germline CDR1 SNHLY, CDR2 FYNNEI. This CDR3 has 13 amino acids. Between the trimmed V and J ends, which lost 1 base and 1 base, there was a span of 4 bases. Here the CDR3 DNA reads TGTGCCAGCAGTGAAGGCGGGAACACTGAAGCTTTCTTT. This encodes CASSEGGNTEAFF.

The chain employs TRBV28 and TRBJ1-3; no definite D call. The CDR3 runs to 15 residues. The germline V gene has CDR1 MDHEN and CDR2 SYDVKM. The ends were cut back, 7 bases at V and 0 bases at J, with 13 bases in the middle. Written as DNA, the CDR3 is TGTGCCAGCAAGGAGGGCCCGACCTCTGGAAACACCATATATTTT. Its translation is CASKEGPTSGNTIYF.

This chain links TRBV24-1 with TRBJ1-6, with 7 bases matching TRBD1. Germline loops: CDR1 KGHDR, CDR2 SFDVKD. V lost 10 bases to trimming and J lost 8 bases; unmatched junction nucleotides: 7. This CDR3 has 13 amino acids. CDR3 amino acids: CATETGIHSPLHF. CDR3 bases: TGTGCCACAGAGACAGGGATTCATTCACCCCTCCACTTT.

This clone has a single count. The chain couples TRBV6-5 to TRBJ2-3; D not resolved. Germline CDR1 is MNHEY and CDR2 is SVGAGI. Trimming removed 6 bases at V and 7 bases at J, with 8 bases between. CDR3 size: 11 residues. CDR3 DNA: TGTGCCAGCAGGCGGTACAATACGCAGTATTTT. Amino acid sequence: CASRRYNTQYF.

The V and J genes are TRBV4-1 and TRBJ1-5; 7 nucleotides line up with TRBD1. Germline values: CDR1 MGHRA, CDR2 YSYEKL. V lost 1 base to trimming and J lost 6 bases; unmatched junction nucleotides: 15. CDR3 size: 18 residues. Here the CDR3 reads CASSQVALTGSEGQPQHF. CDR3 coding DNA: TGCGCCAGCAGCCAAGTGGCCCTGACAGGGTCGGAAGGTCAGCCCCAGCATTTT.

This chain connects TRBV6-2 or TRBV6-3 to TRBJ2-4; possibly TRBD2 for D (6 bases). Between the trimmed V and J ends, which lost 0 bases and 3 bases, there was a span of 12 bases. The V gene's germline CDR1 is MNHEY and CDR2 SVGEGT. The CDR3 length is 16 residues. CDR3 bases: TGTGCCAGCAGTTACTCGGACTACCGAGACAAAAACATTCAGTACTTC. It specifies CASSYSDYRDKNIQYF.

The genes are TRBV30 and TRBJ2-3; no clear D gene. Germline CDR1 GTSNPN, CDR2 SVGIG (reference sequence). V gave up 0 bases and J gave up 0 bases, with 10 bases separating them. This CDR3 is 15 amino acids long. The CDR3 loop reads CAWSVRRTSTDTQYF. The CDR3 region has the DNA TGTGCCTGGAGTGTAAGAAGAACTAGCACAGATACGCAGTATTTT. Full variable domain (outside the CDR3, taken from reference TRBV30 and TRBJ2-3): SQTIHQWPATLVQPVGSPLSLECTVEGTSNPNLYWYRQAAGRGLQLLFYSVGIGQISSEVPQNLSASRPQDRQFILSSKKLLLSDSGFYLCAWSVRRTSTDTQYFGPGTRLTVL.

V gene TRBV5-1 combines with J gene TRBJ2-5, with 13 nucleotides matching TRBD2. V lost 7 bases to trimming and J lost 5 bases; unmatched junction nucleotides: 8. There are 15 residues in the CDR3. Germline V gene sequence: CDR1 SGHRS, CDR2 YFSETQ. CDR3 nucleotide sequence: TGCGCCAGCGGGACTAGCGGGATGGGCGGGGAGACCCAGTACTTC. Translated: CASGTSGMGGETQYF.

This rearrangement joins TRBV4-1 to TRBJ2-7; D ambiguous. Trimming pared 1 base from V and 0 bases from J, leaving 10 bases between. In germline, CDR1 is MGHRA, CDR2 YSYEKL. The CDR3 runs to 15 residues. CDR3 coding DNA: TGCGCCAGCAGCCAAGCATGGGCCAGCTCCTACGAGCAGTACTTC. This gives the protein CASSQAWASSYEQYF.